This paragraph reports one TCR beta chain. Its target is not known. TCRdb's table, derived via immunoSEQ multiplex PCR, lists solely in-frame clones and lacks some. The sample contains approximately 98,000 clones, around 84% of which appear only once. This record belongs to a study of T cell responses to AZD1222 COVID-19 vaccine. CDR1 is LNHDA, CDR2 SQIVND, per germline (reference sequence). The CDR3 covers 11 residues. V dropped 6 bases and J dropped 8 bases, with 10 bases sitting between them. Whole-study findings and limits: Only a handful of AZD1222 recipients, several in all, had baseline seropositivity.

The sample was peripheral blood, taken on day 0 of AZD1222 vaccination. This sequence originates from an adult in good health. The V and J genes are TRBV19 and TRBJ1-2, with a tentative D call TRBD1 (5 bases). The CDR3 coding sequence is TGTGCCAGTAGGCGCCAGGGCGGCTACACCTTC. It yields the protein CASRRQGGYTF.